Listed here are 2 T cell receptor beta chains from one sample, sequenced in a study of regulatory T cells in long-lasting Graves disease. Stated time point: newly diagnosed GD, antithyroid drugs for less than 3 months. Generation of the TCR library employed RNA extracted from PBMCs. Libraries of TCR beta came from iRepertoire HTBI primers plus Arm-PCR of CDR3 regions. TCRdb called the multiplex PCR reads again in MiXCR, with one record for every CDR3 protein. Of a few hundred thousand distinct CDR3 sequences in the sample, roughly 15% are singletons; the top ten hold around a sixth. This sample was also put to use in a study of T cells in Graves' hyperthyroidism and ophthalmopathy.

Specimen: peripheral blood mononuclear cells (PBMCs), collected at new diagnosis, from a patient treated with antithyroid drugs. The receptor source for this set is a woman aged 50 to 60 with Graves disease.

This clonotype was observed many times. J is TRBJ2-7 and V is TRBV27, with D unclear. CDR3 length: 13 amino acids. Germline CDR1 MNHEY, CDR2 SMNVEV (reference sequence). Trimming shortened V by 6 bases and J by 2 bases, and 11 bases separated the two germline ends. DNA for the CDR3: TGTGCCAGCAGCCTGGGGTTAACCTACGAGCAGTACTTC. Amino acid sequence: CASSLGLTYEQYF.

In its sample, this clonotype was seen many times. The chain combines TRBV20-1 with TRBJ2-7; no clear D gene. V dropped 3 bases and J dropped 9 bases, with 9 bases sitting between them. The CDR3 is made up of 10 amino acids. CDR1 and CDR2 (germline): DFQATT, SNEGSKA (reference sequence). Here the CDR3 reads CSASTYRQYF. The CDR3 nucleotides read TGCAGTGCTAGTACGTATCGGCAGTACTTC.